Following are 30 T cell receptor beta chains from one sample sequenced in a study of post-analysis software for immune sequencing data. The study, taken as a whole, reports: Among roughly 5 TRBV segments more frequent in patients than controls were TRBV5-6, TRBV5-1 and TRBV20-1.

The TCR beta cDNA libraries carried unique molecular identifiers. A single record per CDR3 protein comes from TCRdb applying MiXCR to the PCR reads. This table has 750,000 to 950,000 distinct CDR3 sequences, roughly 50% appearing once. The antigens of these receptors remain unknown. The sample comprised blood. These receptors were collected from a girl between 10 and 17 years old with multiple sclerosis.

This clonotype has a handful of counts. The V gene is TRBV7-3, the J gene TRBJ2-3; D not certain. With 2 bases removed from V and 0 bases from J, the gap between germline ends came to 9 bases. The germline V gene encodes CDR1 SGHTA and CDR2 FQGTGA. The CDR3 runs to 15 residues. The CDR3, as DNA: TGTGCCAGCAGCTTAGGTCTATCCAGCACAGATACGCAGTATTTT. Protein sequence: CASSLGLSSTDTQYF.

V gene TRBV7-2 combines with J gene TRBJ2-7; the D gene is possibly TRBD1 (7 bases). The CDR3 is 15 residues long. The V and J ends lost 5 bases and 0 bases respectively, with 14 bases between them. Germline CDR1 SGHTA, CDR2 FQGNSA. In nucleotides, the CDR3 is TGTGCCAGCAGCCAGTCAGGGGGGACCTCCTACGAGCAGTACTTC. This codes for CASSQSGGTSYEQYF.

The chain carries TRBV29-1 and TRBJ2-1, with D tentatively TRBD2 (5 bases). V gave up 7 bases and J gave up 1 base, with 20 bases separating them. The CDR3 contains 16 residues. In germline, CDR1 is SQVTM, CDR2 ANQGSEA. The CDR3: CSAAGQLRASYNEQFF. CDR3 sequence (DNA): TGCAGCGCCGCGGGTCAGCTGCGGGCGTCCTACAATGAGCAGTTCTTC.

This rearrangement joins TRBV20-1 to TRBJ2-7; D possibly corresponds to TRBD1 (5 bases). The CDR3 length is 14 residues. Germline CDR1 DFQATT, CDR2 SNEGSKA (reference sequence). The V end lost 1 base, the J end lost 0 bases, and 10 bases lay between the germline ends. This chain's CDR3 is CSARVGASSYEQYF. In DNA, the CDR3 is TGCAGTGCTAGAGTAGGGGCGAGCTCCTACGAGCAGTACTTC.

In this sample, this clonotype turned up a few times. This sequence joins TRBV6-2 or TRBV6-3 and TRBJ2-5; unclear D gene. There are 11 residues in the CDR3. The germline CDR1 and CDR2 sequences are MNHEY and SVGEGT. Trimming stripped 5 bases from V and 6 bases from J, with 7 bases between. In DNA, the CDR3 is TGTGCCAGCAGTGATATGAAGACCCAGTACTTC. It codes for CASSDMKTQYF.

In this sample, this clonotype turned up a few times. The rearrangement links TRBV2 to TRBJ2-1; no clear D gene. V was shortened by 7 bases and J by 5 bases, with 12 bases between the two germline ends. The CDR3 contains 13 residues. Germline CDR1 is SNHLY and CDR2 is FYNNEI. CDR3 residues: CASKSESNNEQFF. DNA for the CDR3: TGTGCCAGCAAGTCCGAATCAAACAATGAGCAGTTCTTC.

This clonotype was counted a few times. This chain links TRBV6-5 with TRBJ2-1, with 8 bases lining up with TRBD1. Trimming at V came to 3 bases and at J to 4 bases, leaving 8 bases not matched to a gene. This CDR3 contains 16 residues. Germline-derived CDR1 and CDR2 are MNHEY and SVGAGI. CDR3: CASSYSTGGTYNEQFF. The CDR3 DNA follows: TGTGCCAGCAGTTATTCTACAGGGGGAACATACAATGAGCAGTTCTTC.

This clonotype has just one count. CDR3 region: CASSLVGREGYEQYF. Here the CDR3 DNA reads TGTGCCAGCAGCTTAGTGGGGCGGGAGGGTTACGAGCAGTACTTC. J is TRBJ2-7 and V is TRBV7-2; 9 bases agree with TRBD2. J was trimmed by 4 bases and V by 1 base; bases with no gene match: 5. CDR1 and CDR2 from the germline V gene are SGHTA and FQGNSA. The CDR3 is 15 residues long.

This clonotype was picked up a small number of times. The chain uses TRBV5-1 and TRBJ2-5, with a tentative D call TRBD2 (5 bases). Trimming took 2 bases from V and 1 from J, leaving 9 bases between them. Germline-derived CDR1 and CDR2 are SGHRS and YFSETQ. This CDR3 is 14 amino acids long. The CDR3 nucleotides read TGCGCCAGCAGCTTTGCTCGGGGCCAAGAGACCCAGTACTTC. Protein sequence: CASSFARGQETQYF.

The genes are TRBV27 and TRBJ2-7; TRBD2 is a possible D gene (6 bases). CDR1 and CDR2 from the germline V gene are MNHEY and SMNVEV (reference sequence). Trimming removed 5 bases at V and 5 bases at J, with 10 bases between. This CDR3 spans 12 amino acids. CDR3 nucleotides: TGTGCCAGCAGTCTGGGGGGTCACGAGCAGTACTTC. Translated: CASSLGGHEQYF.

The chain joins TRBV9 to TRBJ2-3, with 7 bases that match TRBD2. Germline lookup yields CDR1 SGDLS and CDR2 YYNGEE. The CDR3 runs to 17 residues. The V segment lost 0 bases and the J segment 2 bases; nucleotides outside the gene matches: 9. The CDR3, as DNA: TGTGCCAGCAGCGTAGCCATCTTGAGCGGGGACACAGATACGCAGTATTTT. It specifies CASSVAILSGDTDTQYF.

This clonotype appeared a few times. The chain recombines TRBV7-9 with TRBJ1-1; D is ambiguous. CDR1 is SEHNR and CDR2 is FQNEAQ in the germline V gene (reference sequence). V was shortened by 5 bases and J by 0 bases, with 7 bases between the two germline ends. The CDR3 spans 13 residues. The CDR3 DNA reads as TGTGCCAGCAGCGGGTCTATGAACACTGAAGCTTTCTTT. Residues: CASSGSMNTEAFF.

The chain uses TRBV6-6 and TRBJ2-5; 7 bases fit TRBD2. The CDR3 is 16 amino acids. Germline V gene data show CDR1 as MNHNY and CDR2 as SVGAGI (reference sequence). Losses at the gene ends were 4 bases for V and 5 bases for J; bases not matched to a gene: 13. Here the CDR3 reads CASSFEAGSPLETQYF. The DNA for the CDR3 is TGTGCCAGCAGTTTCGAAGCGGGAAGCCCGTTGGAGACCCAGTACTTC.

This clonotype appeared once. This chain uses TRBV5-1 with TRBJ2-4; TRBD1 is a possible D gene (5 bases). Matching the DNA end better, TRBJ2-7 makes the J call doubtful. The CDR3 covers 15 residues. Per the germline V gene, CDR1 is SGHRS and CDR2 is YFSETQ. The CDR3 coding sequence is TGCGCCAGCAGCTCCCAAGGGAAGGGGTTTGACGAGCAGTACTTC. Translation gives CASSSQGKGFDEQYF.

The CDR3 coding sequence is TGTGCCATCAGTGTTGAGTCCCCCTACAATGAGCAGTTCTTC. It yields the protein CAISVESPYNEQFF. The chain links TRBV10-3 to TRBJ2-1; D is uncertain. Germline CDR1 is ENHRY and CDR2 is SYGVKD. V was shortened by 4 bases and J by 2 bases, with 9 bases between the two germline ends. The CDR3 is 14 amino acids.

V gene TRBV3-1 combines with J gene TRBJ2-7, with D maybe TRBD1 (5 bases). The ends were cut back, 4 bases at V and 1 base at J, with 17 bases in the middle. This CDR3 region has 16 residues. CDR1 and CDR2 (germline): LGHDT, YNNKEL (reference sequence). CDR3 amino acids: CASSPQVGERSYEQYF. In DNA form, the CDR3 reads TGTGCCAGCAGCCCTCAGGTAGGGGAAAGGTCCTACGAGCAGTACTTC.

A word on this clonotype: The junction departs from germline at one end; a sequencing error may be responsible. This sequence joins TRBV27 and TRBJ2-5; perhaps TRBD1 as D (6 bases). The CDR3 has 15 residues. Germline assignment: CDR1 MNHEY and CDR2 SMNVEV (reference sequence). CDR3 in amino acids: CAGRGIATLGETQYF. The DNA for the CDR3 is TGTGCCGGCAGGGGAATAGCTACACTGGGAGAGACCCAGTACTTC.

The J gene is TRBJ2-3, the V gene TRBV10-3; D is perhaps TRBD2 (6 bases). The germline V and J ends were trimmed by 3 bases and 0 bases, with 25 bases remaining between them. The CDR3 sequence is 20 residues long. Germline V gives CDR1 ENHRY, CDR2 SYGVKD. The CDR3 DNA sequence: TGTGCCATCAGTGATAACGGAGGGCGTGAGGGGCGACCTAGCACAGATACGCAGTATTTT. This codes for CAISDNGGREGRPSTDTQYF.

The chain recombines TRBV5-1 with TRBJ2-1; 13 bases align to TRBD2. V was pared by 4 bases and J by 10 bases, with 8 bases of the junction left unmatched. The germline V gene has CDR1 SGHRS and CDR2 YFSETQ. The CDR3 contains 15 residues. DNA of the CDR3: TGCGCCAGCAGCCTCCGGACTAGCGGGGGACCCGAGCAGTTCTTC. Translation: CASSLRTSGGPEQFF. The whole variable domain, filled in from reference TRBV5-1 and TRBJ2-1, reads KAGVTQTPRYLIKTRGQQVTLSCSPISGHRSVSWYQQTPGQGLQFLFEYFSETQRNKGNFPGRFSGRQFSNSRSEMNVSTLELGDSALYLCASSLRTSGGPEQFFGPGTRLTVL.

This clonotype was counted between two and nine times. The V call is TRBV5-5, the J call TRBJ2-1, with D possibly TRBD1 on 7 matching bases. CDR3 length: 17 amino acids. Germline V gene lookup returns CDR1 SGHKS and CDR2 YYEKEE (reference sequence). V was shortened by 4 bases and J by 4 bases, with 21 bases between the two germline ends. The CDR3, as DNA: TGTGCCAGCAGCGCCTGGCCGGGGGACAGCCTTTACAATGAGCAGTTCTTC. Translating it yields CASSAWPGDSLYNEQFF. Based on the CDR3 plus reference TRBV5-5 and TRBJ2-1, the full variable domain is DAGVTQSPTHLIKTRGQQVTLRCSPISGHKSVSWYQQVLGQGPQFIFQYYEKEERGRGNFPDRFSARQFPNYSSELNVNALLLGDSALYLCASSAWPGDSLYNEQFFGPGTRLTVL.

This clonotype was recorded once. The CDR3 reads CSATRTSGRTDTQYF. As DNA, the CDR3 is TGCAGCGCCACCAGGACTAGCGGGAGAACAGATACGCAGTATTTT. The chain links TRBV20-1 to TRBJ2-3, with TRBD2 identical over 13 bases. The CDR3 loop spans 15 amino acids. CDR1 and CDR2 from the germline V gene are DFQATT and SNEGSKA (reference sequence).

This clonotype was seen a few times. This chain connects TRBV20-1 to TRBJ2-7; 8 bases are a match to TRBD2. Germline trimming cut 4 bases from V and 0 bases from J; bases unmatched to any gene: 8. Germline assignment: CDR1 DFQATT and CDR2 SNEGSKA (reference sequence). There are 15 residues in the CDR3. The CDR3 spells CSAKPLAGSSYEQYF. For the CDR3, the DNA is TGCAGTGCTAAACCTCTAGCGGGTAGCTCCTACGAGCAGTACTTC.

The count of this clonotype is one. The chain employs TRBV7-3 and TRBJ2-1; TRBD1 aligns across 7 bases. The germline V gene has CDR1 SGHTA and CDR2 FQGTGA. Trimming cost V 2 bases and J 4 bases; bases outside gene matches: 5. The length of the CDR3 is 15 residues. CDR3 coding DNA: TGTGCCAGCAGCTTAGGACAGGTTTTATACAATGAGCAGTTCTTC. This sequence encodes CASSLGQVLYNEQFF.

This chain joins TRBV3-1 and TRBJ2-7, with D unclear. The end of the DNA fits TRBJ2-5 better, so the J call may be wrong. The CDR3 runs 13 residues. CDR1 is LGHDT, CDR2 YNNKEL, per germline (reference sequence). This chain's CDR3 is CASSLPQSETQYF. Here the CDR3 DNA reads TGTGCCAGCAGCCTCCCCCAGTCGGAGACCCAGTACTTC.

J is TRBJ1-5 and V is TRBV29-1; 7 nucleotides line up with TRBD1. The V and J ends lost 5 bases and 3 bases, in that order; junction bases with no gene match: 4. Germline V gene sequence: CDR1 SQVTM, CDR2 ANQGSEA. This CDR3 region has 13 residues. The CDR3 DNA reads as TGCAGCGTTACACAGGGGCCCAATCAGCCCCAGCATTTT. It translates to CSVTQGPNQPQHF.

The CDR3 reads CASSLATSGRANEQFF. CDR3 coding DNA: TGTGCCAGCAGCTTAGCTACTAGCGGGAGGGCCAATGAGCAGTTCTTC. The rearrangement uses TRBV7-2 and TRBJ2-1, with 13 bases aligning to TRBD2. With V trimmed by 0 bases and J by 6 bases, 2 bases remained unmatched. This CDR3 has 16 residues. Germline CDR1 reads SGHTA; CDR2 reads FQGNSA. The whole variable domain, remainder taken from reference TRBV7-2 and TRBJ2-1, is GAGVSQSPSNKVTEKGKDVELRCDPISGHTALYWYRQSLGQGLEFLIYFQGNSAPDKSGLPSDRFSAERTGGSVSTLTIQRTQQEDSAVYLCASSLATSGRANEQFFGPGTRLTVL.

The CDR3 DNA follows: TGTGCCAGCAGCTTAGCGGCCCTAGCGGGGGACAATGAGCAGTTCTTC. Encoded protein: CASSLAALAGDNEQFF. The rearrangement uses TRBV7-4 and TRBJ2-1, with TRBD2 matching 10 bases. Per germline, CDR1 SGHVT and CDR2 SQSDAQ. This CDR3 has 16 amino acids. J was trimmed by 5 bases and V by 0 bases; bases with no gene match: 4.

The chain links TRBV20-1 to TRBJ2-7, with 7 nucleotides matching TRBD1. J was trimmed by 3 bases and V by 5 bases; bases with no gene match: 7. Germline V gene data show CDR1 as DFQATT and CDR2 as SNEGSKA (reference sequence). CDR3 size: 13 residues. In DNA, the CDR3 is TGCAGTGCTGGATCCGGGACAGTCTACGAGCAGTACTTC. Its protein product is CSAGSGTVYEQYF.

This clonotype was picked up a small number of times. J is TRBJ2-1 and V is TRBV5-1; D gene uncertain. The germline CDR1 and CDR2 sequences are SGHRS and YFSETQ. Between the trimmed V and J ends, which lost 1 base and 3 bases, there was a span of 5 bases. This CDR3 contains 13 residues. Here the CDR3 reads CASSLWGYNEQFF. CDR3 in DNA: TGCGCCAGCAGCTTGTGGGGCTACAATGAGCAGTTCTTC.

V gene TRBV7-2 combines with J gene TRBJ2-2, with a weak D call TRBD1 (5 bases). Germline lookup yields CDR1 SGHTA and CDR2 FQGNSA. The CDR3 length is 14 residues. V was pared by 1 base and J by 3 bases, with 6 bases between. CDR3 bases: TGTGCCAGCAGCTTAGGGGGCGACACCGGGGAGCTGTTTTTT. It specifies CASSLGGDTGELFF.